The sequence of this T cell receptor beta chain was determined in a study of breast tumors, draining lymph nodes, adjacent tissues. Axillary draining lymph nodes of breast cancer patients supplied the node samples. TCRdb independently ran MiXCR on the multiplex PCR reads; one entry per CDR3 protein. The data hold about 140,000 distinct CDR3 sequences, with 30% to 35% observed a single time. This clonotype was detected ten times or more. Germline CDR1 DFQATT, CDR2 SNEGSKA (reference sequence). This CDR3 has 17 residues. Trimming took 0 bases from V and 0 from J, leaving 12 bases between them. This clonotype originated in a female donor with breast cancer. Some clones in this sample may be carry-over from other donors' samples. The specimen was axillary lymph node tissue. V is TRBV20-1 and J is TRBJ1-6; D remains ambiguous. CDR3 region: CSARDVRLDSYNSPLHF. The CDR3 region has the DNA TGCAGTGCTAGAGATGTACGCCTGGACTCCTATAATTCACCCCTCCACTTT.